One and the same sample provided the 31 T cell receptor beta chains below, sequenced in a study of T-cell reconstitution after alpha-beta-depleted transplantation in children. Unique molecular identifiers were used to barcode this TCRbeta library. TCRdb independently ran MiXCR on the PCR reads; one entry per CDR3 protein. The data show more than 200,000 distinct CDR3 sequences, roughly 23% seen once. This material consisted of PBMCs, taken before TCRalphabeta/CD19-depleted stem cell transplant. The receptors derive from a girl under 10 years old with Fanconi anemia, due to receive a stem cell transplant.

J is TRBJ2-2 and V is TRBV6-2 or TRBV6-3; 12 positions agree with TRBD2. The CDR3 runs to 16 residues. Trimming at V came to 2 bases and at J to 5 bases, leaving 3 bases not matched to a gene. Germline V gene data show CDR1 as MNHEY and CDR2 as SVGEGT. The DNA for the CDR3 is TGTGCCAGCAGTTACGCGACTAGCGGGGGAACCGGGGAGCTGTTTTTT. Amino acid sequence: CASSYATSGGTGELFF.

The sample holds many counts of this clonotype. The chain combines TRBV12-3 or TRBV12-4 with TRBJ1-5, with a weak D call TRBD1 (6 bases). The CDR3 runs to 16 residues. The ends were cut back, 2 bases at V and 1 base at J, with 12 bases in the middle. CDR3 bases: TGTGCCAGCAGTTTAAGTACAGGGATCAGCAATCAGCCCCAGCATTTT. It is translated as CASSLSTGISNQPQHF.

This clonotype was seen a handful of times. No DNA is shown, since the ends of the CDR3 on it are uncertain; the CDR3 is the one TCRdb lists. The J gene is TRBJ2-5, the V gene TRBV29-1; TRBD2, as called in the table, went unchecked against the DNA. 15 amino acids form the CDR3, both terminal residues included. Germline V CDR1 and CDR2: SQVTM, ANQGSEA. This chain's CDR3 is CSATDVLRAKETQYF.

In this sample, this clonotype turned up many times. V gene TRBV12-3 or TRBV12-4 combines with J gene TRBJ2-2, with TRBD2 matching 8 bases. The trim removed 4 bases at V and 10 bases at J, leaving 8 bases unmatched. The CDR3 has 14 amino acids. CDR3 DNA: TGTGCCAGCAGTTCGAACATCGGGAGGGAGGAGCTGTTTTTT. This encodes CASSSNIGREELFF.

The chain joins TRBV18 to TRBJ2-1, with D possibly TRBD1 on 6 matching bases. Trimming took off 4 bases at V and 5 bases at J, with 21 bases between the two ends. Germline CDR1 is KGHSH and CDR2 is LQKENI. This CDR3 region has 17 residues. In DNA, the CDR3 is TGTGCCAGCTCACTGGGACAACCTTCGCTCGTTGACAATGAGCAGTTCTTC. This codes for CASSLGQPSLVDNEQFF.

This clonotype was counted a few times. The chain carries TRBV7-2 and TRBJ2-2; D not certain. Trimming stripped 2 bases from V and 6 bases from J, with 4 bases between. Per germline, CDR1 SGHTA and CDR2 FQGNSA. CDR3 size: 12 residues. The CDR3 reads CASSLYAGELFF. As DNA, the CDR3 is TGTGCCAGCAGCTTATACGCCGGGGAGCTGTTTTTT.

V gene TRBV28 combines with J gene TRBJ2-7, with TRBD1 matching 7 bases. Germline V lookup: CDR1 MDHEN, CDR2 SYDVKM. V lost 7 bases and J lost 7; bases outside the gene matches: 16. The CDR3 is made up of 15 amino acids. CDR3 sequence: CASTLDRETLREQYF. The CDR3 region has the DNA TGTGCCAGCACCCTAGACAGGGAGACTTTGAGGGAGCAGTACTTC.

The chain's CDR3 is CASSYPGLAGLQEQYF. CDR3 nucleotides: TGTGCCAGCAGTTACCCGGGACTAGCGGGACTTCAAGAGCAGTACTTC. J is TRBJ2-7 and V is TRBV28; 13 nucleotides agree with TRBD2. The germline gives CDR1 MDHEN, CDR2 SYDVKM. With V trimmed by 4 bases and J by 7 bases, 10 bases remained unmatched. The CDR3 is 16 residues long.

This clonotype showed up just a few times. V usage is TRBV2 and J usage is TRBJ2-1, with 8 bases identical to TRBD1. The CDR3 contains 13 residues. From germline, CDR1 is SNHLY and CDR2 FYNNEI. V lost 5 bases to trimming and J lost 4 bases; unmatched junction nucleotides: 1. In DNA, the CDR3 is TGTGCCAGCAGTACAGGGGGGTACAATGAGCAGTTCTTC. It specifies CASSTGGYNEQFF. The whole variable domain, filled in from reference TRBV2 and TRBJ2-1, reads EPEVTQTPSHQVTQMGQEVILRCVPISNHLYFYWYRQILGQKVEFLVSFYNNEISEKSEIFDDQFSVERPDGSNFTLKIRSTKLEDSAMYFCASSTGGYNEQFFGPGTRLTVL.

In this sample, this clonotype turned up a few times. The chain links TRBV28 to TRBJ2-3, with D possibly TRBD2 on 6 matching bases. CDR1 and CDR2 (germline): MDHEN, SYDVKM. The CDR3 spans 14 residues. V lost 6 bases and J lost 0, with 10 bases in between. The CDR3 bases are TGTGCCAGCAGCTGGGGGGTAAGCACAGATACGCAGTATTTT. This gives the protein CASSWGVSTDTQYF.

This clonotype turned up a few times. The chain links TRBV25-1 to TRBJ2-7, with a possible D match to TRBD2 (6 bases). Germline values: CDR1 MGHDK, CDR2 SYGVNS. Deletions cut 3 bases from V and 0 bases from J, with 15 bases between. This CDR3 is 16 amino acids long. For the CDR3, the DNA is TGTGCCAGCAGTGATGGGCTAGCGACAAGCTCCTACGAGCAGTACTTC. As protein: CASSDGLATSSYEQYF.

The chain combines TRBV2 with TRBJ2-3, with a tentative D call TRBD2 (6 bases). CDR1 SNHLY and CDR2 FYNNEI come from the germline V gene. V dropped 4 bases and J dropped 1 base, with 12 bases sitting between them. The CDR3 length is 15 residues. The CDR3 DNA reads as TGTGCCAGCAGTGTTATCGGGACTGGCACAGATACGCAGTATTTT. Amino acid sequence: CASSVIGTGTDTQYF.

There are many counts of this clonotype. The chain carries TRBV7-2 and TRBJ2-5; 9 bases are a match to TRBD2. CDR3 size: 15 residues. The V gene's germline CDR1 is SGHTA and CDR2 FQGNSA. With 3 bases clipped from V and 4 bases from J, the junction kept 6 bases outside the gene matches. The CDR3 bases are TGTGCCAGCAGCTTCTTAGCGGGGGAGGGAGAGACCCAGTACTTC. Its translation: CASSFLAGEGETQYF. The variable domain in full, completed from reference TRBV7-2 and TRBJ2-5, reads GAGVSQSPSNKVTEKGKDVELRCDPISGHTALYWYRQSLGQGLEFLIYFQGNSAPDKSGLPSDRFSAERTGGSVSTLTIQRTQQEDSAVYLCASSFLAGEGETQYFGPGTRLLVL.

In its sample, this clonotype was seen a few times. J is TRBJ2-5 and V is TRBV5-1; weak D call: TRBD2 (6 bases). From germline, CDR1 is SGHRS and CDR2 YFSETQ. V was trimmed by 3 bases and J by 0 bases, leaving 15 bases between them. The CDR3 sequence is 16 residues long. CDR3 sequence (DNA): TGCGCCAGCAGCTCCGGGACTCGCACATACCAAGAGACCCAGTACTTC. Translation: CASSSGTRTYQETQYF.

In this sample, this clonotype turned up many times. The rearrangement joins TRBV7-3 to TRBJ2-2; 9 bases fit TRBD2. The V gene end was trimmed by 2 bases and the J gene end by 5 bases; junction bases not matched to a gene: 6. CDR3 length equals 16 residues. Germline CDR1 reads SGHTA; CDR2 reads FQGTGA. Here the CDR3 reads CASSLDIAGVTGELFF. CDR3 sequence (DNA): TGTGCCAGCAGCTTAGACATAGCGGGAGTGACCGGGGAGCTGTTTTTT. Combining the CDR3 with reference TRBV7-3 and TRBJ2-2 gives the whole variable domain GAGVSQTPSNKVTEKGKYVELRCDPISGHTALYWYRQSLGQGPEFLIYFQGTGAADDSGLPNDRFFAVRPEGSVSTLKIQRTERGDSAVYLCASSLDIAGVTGELFFGEGSRLTVL.

This clonotype occurred many times. This chain joins TRBV27 and TRBJ2-5; the D gene is possibly TRBD2 (5 bases). The CDR3 sequence is 14 residues long. Trimming left V 4 bases short and J 4 bases short, with 13 bases between. Germline V lookup: CDR1 MNHEY, CDR2 SMNVEV (reference sequence). The CDR3 loop is CASSSLGEGETQYF. The CDR3, as DNA: TGTGCCAGCAGTTCCTTAGGAGAGGGAGAGACCCAGTACTTC.

J is TRBJ2-7 and V is TRBV7-9, with 9 bases aligning to TRBD2. J was trimmed by 4 bases and V by 4 bases; bases with no gene match: 8. The CDR3 is 15 amino acids. Germline V gives CDR1 SEHNR, CDR2 FQNEAQ (reference sequence). CDR3 protein: CASSYEGGRGYEQYF. In nucleotides, the CDR3 is TGTGCCAGCAGCTACGAGGGCGGGAGGGGGTACGAGCAGTACTTC.

The rearrangement links TRBV20-1 to TRBJ2-1, with D maybe TRBD2 (5 bases). The CDR3 is 14 amino acids. V was pared by 4 bases and J by 0 bases, with 10 bases between. Germline V gives CDR1 DFQATT, CDR2 SNEGSKA (reference sequence). CDR3 bases: TGCAGTGCTAAAGGGAGTCGCTCCTACAATGAGCAGTTCTTC. Translating gives CSAKGSRSYNEQFF.

This clonotype turned up a few times. This rearrangement joins TRBV6-1 to TRBJ1-1, with D tentatively TRBD1 (5 bases). This CDR3 is built from 14 residues. V was pared by 7 bases and J by 5 bases, with 17 bases between. The germline V gene encodes CDR1 MNHNS and CDR2 SASEGT. For the CDR3, the DNA is TGTGCCAGCACCCCACAGGTGTCGATAACTGAAGCTTTCTTT. Protein product: CASTPQVSITEAFF.

The chain carries TRBV20-1 and TRBJ2-1; 7 bases fit TRBD2. Germline CDR1 reads DFQATT; CDR2 reads SNEGSKA (reference sequence). The CDR3 loop spans 16 amino acids. The junction had 9 bases not matched to a gene; V was cut back by 0 bases and J by 4 bases. Here the CDR3 reads CSARDPGGFEYNEQFF. DNA for the CDR3: TGCAGTGCTAGAGATCCCGGGGGGTTCGAGTACAATGAGCAGTTCTTC.

This sequence joins TRBV15 and TRBJ1-1; D gene ambiguous. Germline V gene lookup returns CDR1 LNHNV and CDR2 YYDKDF (reference sequence). There are 16 residues in the CDR3. Trimming took off 3 bases at V and 0 bases at J, with 14 bases between the two ends. CDR3 DNA sequence: TGTGCCACCAGCAGGACGCTGACGACACTGAACACTGAAGCTTTCTTT. Protein product: CATSRTLTTLNTEAFF.

The chain links TRBV6-5 to TRBJ2-7; 9 bases map to TRBD1. The ends lost 0 bases at V and 2 bases at J; junction bases unmatched: 5. The CDR3 loop spans 16 amino acids. Germline V gene data show CDR1 as MNHEY and CDR2 as SVGAGI. CDR3: CASSYSGTGNPYEQYF. CDR3 coding DNA: TGTGCCAGCAGTTACTCCGGGACAGGGAACCCCTACGAGCAGTACTTC.

This clonotype appeared many times. This chain uses TRBV29-1 with TRBJ2-3; TRBD2 aligns across 8 bases. CDR3 size: 14 residues. Looked up from germline, CDR1 is SQVTM and CDR2 is ANQGSEA. V was clipped by 4 bases and J by 0 bases; unmatched bases: 3. The CDR3 sequence: CSVAPSGSTDTQYF. The CDR3, as DNA: TGCAGCGTTGCCCCTAGCGGGAGCACAGATACGCAGTATTTT.

This clonotype was seen at least ten times. The V call is TRBV29-1, the J call TRBJ1-2; 7 positions agree with TRBD1. This CDR3 is built from 13 residues. Trimming at V came to 8 bases and at J to 0 bases, leaving 6 bases not matched to a gene. CDR1 SQVTM and CDR2 ANQGSEA come from the germline V gene. CDR3 region: CSTLTGPNYGYTF. CDR3 DNA sequence: TGCAGCACCTTGACAGGGCCTAACTATGGCTACACCTTC.

This clonotype has at least ten counts. The CDR3 loop reads CSVVRVLTQETQYF. CDR3 DNA: TGCAGCGTTGTTAGGGTGCTAACACAAGAGACCCAGTACTTC. This chain connects TRBV29-1 to TRBJ2-5; D uncertain. V was pared by 4 bases and J by 2 bases, with 14 bases between. Per the germline V gene, CDR1 is SQVTM and CDR2 is ANQGSEA. CDR3 size: 14 residues.

There are many counts of this clonotype. The chain carries TRBV27 and TRBJ1-3; D is uncertain. The CDR3 spans 13 residues. Germline V CDR1 and CDR2: MNHEY, SMNVEV (reference sequence). Trimming removed 2 bases from V and 4 bases from J, with 6 bases in between. DNA for the CDR3: TGTGCCAGCAGTTTAGGGCTCGGAAACACCATATATTTT. Translated, it gives CASSLGLGNTIYF.

The table lists this clonotype with a few counts. The genes are TRBV29-1 and TRBJ2-5; 8 nucleotides align to TRBD2. The CDR3 loop spans 15 amino acids. CDR1 and CDR2 from the germline V gene are SQVTM and ANQGSEA. After removal of 6 bases from V and 4 bases from J, the junction contained 13 bases not matched to a gene. DNA of the CDR3: TGCAGCGTGGCGGGAGGAAGCGGGAAAAGAGAGACCCAGTACTTC. Translating gives CSVAGGSGKRETQYF.

The chain recombines TRBV7-3 with TRBJ2-3, with TRBD2 identical over 8 bases. Germline trimming cut 5 bases from V and 0 bases from J; bases unmatched to any gene: 4. Germline V CDR1 and CDR2: SGHTA, FQGTGA. There are 15 residues in the CDR3. The chain's CDR3 is CASSPTSVSTDTQYF. CDR3 in DNA: TGTGCCAGCAGCCCGACTAGCGTTAGCACAGATACGCAGTATTTT.

V usage is TRBV10-3 and J usage is TRBJ2-7, with D possibly TRBD1 on 5 matching bases. Trimming removed 6 bases from V and 0 bases from J, with 18 bases in between. This CDR3 comprises 16 residues. The V gene's germline CDR1 is ENHRY and CDR2 SYGVKD. CDR3 amino acids: CAIRDAAGSSSYEQYF. The CDR3 nucleotides are TGTGCCATCAGGGACGCGGCAGGGTCGAGCTCCTACGAGCAGTACTTC.

This chain connects TRBV7-6 to TRBJ1-6; the match to TRBD1 covers 7 bases. This CDR3 region has 16 residues. Germline V gives CDR1 SGHVS, CDR2 FNYEAQ. Losses at the gene ends were 2 bases for V and 5 bases for J; bases not matched to a gene: 6. The CDR3 coding sequence is TGTGCCAGCAGCTTATGGCTCAGGGGGGATAATTCACCCCTCCACTTT. It is translated as CASSLWLRGDNSPLHF.

The chain recombines TRBV12-3 or TRBV12-4 with TRBJ2-7, with 7 bases lining up with TRBD2. V lost 5 bases and J lost 3; bases outside the gene matches: 10. This CDR3 contains 15 residues. The CDR3 reads CASSPGSGGVYEQYF. As DNA, the CDR3 is TGTGCCAGCAGTCCGGGATCGGGAGGCGTCTACGAGCAGTACTTC.